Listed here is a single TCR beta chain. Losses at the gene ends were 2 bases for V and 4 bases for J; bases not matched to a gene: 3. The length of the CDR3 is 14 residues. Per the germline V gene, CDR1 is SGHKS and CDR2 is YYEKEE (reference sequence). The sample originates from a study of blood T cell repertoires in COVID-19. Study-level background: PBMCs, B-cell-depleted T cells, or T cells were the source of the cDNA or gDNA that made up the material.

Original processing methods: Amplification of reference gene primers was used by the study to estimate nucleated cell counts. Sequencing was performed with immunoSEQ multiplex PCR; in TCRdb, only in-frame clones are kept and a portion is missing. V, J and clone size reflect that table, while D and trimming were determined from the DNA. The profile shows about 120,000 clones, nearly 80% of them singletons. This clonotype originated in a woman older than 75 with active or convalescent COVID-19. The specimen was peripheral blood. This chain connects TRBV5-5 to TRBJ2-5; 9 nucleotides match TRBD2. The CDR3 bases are TGTGCCAGCAGCTTTAGCGGGAGTGGAGAGACCCAGTACTTC. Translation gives CASSFSGSGETQYF.